Shown below are 5 T cell receptor beta chains from a single sample sequenced in a study of shared clonotypes between healthy human individuals. CD45RO-negative cells were positively selected for CCR7, leaving out terminally differentiated effector memory CD45RA+ cells. Libraries were prepared by immunoSEQ multiplex PCR; TCRdb keeps only in-frame clonotypes and omits some of them. The sample records about 2.1 million clones, around 93% being singletons. Source material: naive CD8+ T cells from PBMCs. Receptor source: a young man in good health. Some clones in this sample may be carry-over from other donors' samples.

In nucleotides, the CDR3 is TGTGCCAGCAGGCCTTTAGAGGGGGGCGGCTACACCTTC. It encodes CASRPLEGGGYTF. This chain uses TRBV27 with TRBJ1-2; D possibly corresponds to TRBD1 (6 bases). CDR3 length: 13 amino acids. Germline V gives CDR1 MNHEY, CDR2 SMNVEV (reference sequence). V dropped 6 bases and J dropped 8 bases, with 16 bases sitting between them.

In the case of this clone: At the DNA level, this CDR3 is encoded by other sequences in the same sample as well. The V gene is TRBV4-1, the J gene TRBJ2-1; D is undetermined. In germline, CDR1 is MGHRA, CDR2 YSYEKL. The CDR3 loop spans 12 amino acids. Between the trimmed V and J ends, which lost 0 bases and 7 bases, there was a span of 4 bases. The CDR3 spells CASSQDNNEQFF. CDR3 DNA sequence: TGCGCCAGCAGCCAAGATAATAATGAGCAGTTCTTC.

This chain uses TRBV11-2 with TRBJ2-7; 9 nucleotides match TRBD1. Germline CDR1 is SGHAT and CDR2 is FQNNGV. This CDR3 region has 15 residues. The ends lost 5 bases at V and 2 bases at J; junction bases unmatched: 7. DNA for the CDR3: TGTGCCAGCAGCCCTCGACAGGGGGGGGCCTACGAGCAGTACTTC. This codes for CASSPRQGGAYEQYF. The full variable domain, in which reference TRBV11-2 and TRBJ2-7 provide the parts outside the CDR3, is EAGVAQSPRYKIIEKRQSVAFWCNPISGHATLYWYQQILGQGPKLLIQFQNNGVVDDSQLPKDRFSAERLKGVDSTLKIQPAKLEDSAVYLCASSPRQGGAYEQYFGPGTRLTVT.

This clone was observed a handful of times. CDR3 residues: CATLGGDTEAFF. The CDR3 bases are TGTGCCACCTTGGGGGGGGACACTGAAGCTTTCTTT. The genes are TRBV19 and TRBJ1-1; a possible D gene is TRBD1 (5 bases). The CDR3 contains 12 residues. Germline V CDR1 and CDR2: LNHDA, SQIVND (reference sequence). V lost 10 bases and J 3 bases, leaving 12 bases between the germline ends.

Turning to this clone: Within the sample, other DNA sequences also encode this same CDR3. V is TRBV6-5 and J is TRBJ2-1; D remains unclear. V lost 2 bases, J lost 6 bases, and 5 bases lay in between. Germline V gene sequence: CDR1 MNHEY, CDR2 SVGAGI. This CDR3 has 12 amino acids. In DNA form, the CDR3 reads TGTGCCAGCAGTTACAGAGGCAATGAGCAGTTCTTC. It codes for CASSYRGNEQFF.